This TCR beta chain is from a study of post-analysis software for immune sequencing data. Study results and limitations: When compared against controls, multiple sclerosis patients showed significantly lower normalized Chao1 diversity. Controls showed lower frequencies than patients for roughly five TRBV segments, and TRBV5-6, TRBV5-1 and TRBV20-1 were among these.

In its sample, this clonotype was seen a few times. Its antigen is not known. Trimming took 1 base from V and 3 from J, leaving 17 bases between them. CDR1 is SGHNT, CDR2 YENEEA, per germline. This CDR3 has 17 residues. Carried by the TCR beta cDNA libraries were unique molecular identifiers. In TCRdb, the PCR reads were re-called with MiXCR into one record per CDR3 protein. Of approximately 570,000 distinct CDR3 sequences listed, 44% are singletons. The sample taken for sequencing was blood. The TCR was taken from a girl between 10 and 17 years old with multiple sclerosis. J is TRBJ2-3 and V is TRBV11-3, with D perhaps TRBD1 (5 bases). CDR3 in amino acids: CASSLATGAFFTDTQYF. In DNA, the CDR3 is TGTGCCAGCAGCTTAGCTACTGGGGCGTTCTTTACAGATACGCAGTATTTT.